This TCR beta chain was sequenced for a study of tumor-infiltrating lymphocytes in localized non-small cell lung cancer. Germline loops: CDR1 SNHLY, CDR2 FYNNEI. The CDR3 totals 17 residues. Trimming cost V 7 bases and J 0 bases; bases outside gene matches: 6. Method: immunoSEQ multiplex PCR; TCRdb's copy keeps in-frame clones and lacks some. The data show tens of thousands of clones, just under 75% seen once. The receptor's source is a human donor with non-small cell lung cancer. Source material: lung tumor tissue. The J gene is TRBJ2-1, the V gene TRBV2; 13 nucleotides match TRBD2. The CDR3 coding sequence is TGTGCCAGCAATGGACTAGCGGGGGCGAGCTCCTACAATGAGCAGTTCTTC. This sequence encodes CASNGLAGASSYNEQFF.